This TCR beta chain was sequenced during a study of shared clonotypes between healthy human individuals. Execution of the assay was at deep level. For every subset, genomic DNA was evenly distributed across several immunoSEQ plates. Sequencing was performed with immunoSEQ multiplex PCR; in TCRdb, only in-frame clones are kept and a portion is missing. This table holds fewer than 500,000 clones, roughly 85% found once. The CDR3 extends over 11 amino acids. Germline assignment: CDR1 SGDLS and CDR2 YYNGEE. The V end was cut by 4 bases, the J end by 10 bases, with 9 bases between. The TCR sequence derives from a woman between 40 and 55 years old in good health. Some clones in this sample may be carry-over from other donors' samples. The V gene is TRBV9, the J gene TRBJ2-1; D not resolved. Sequenced material: PBMCs. The CDR3 DNA sequence: TGTGCCAGCAGCCTTTATCGGGAGCAGTTCTTC. As protein: CASSLYREQFF.